Below, one T cell receptor (beta chain) is given with its context. The antigen is undetermined. Losses at the gene ends were 0 bases for V and 2 bases for J; bases not matched to a gene: 3. The CDR3 contains 16 residues. Germline CDR1 and CDR2: SGHRS and YFSETQ. The data were obtained in a study of cytomegalovirus exposure and HLA in healthy donors. Turning to the study itself: Later analysis reported that the roughly 130 validation repertoires shared the platform of the 500 to 850 first-cohort repertoires.

Findings of the study overall: A few CMV-associated chains proved CMV antigen-specific in vitro. The study labeled 180 or so TCR beta chains cytomegalovirus-associated.

A roughly 120-subject validation cohort, separate from the approximately 610-subject first cohort, supplied the donors. Produced via immunoSEQ multiplex PCR; TCRdb's table is partial and in-frame only. The sample holds hundreds of thousands of clones, around 86% seen once. The clonotype comes from a woman under 30 in good health and CMV-seropositive. The chain carries TRBV5-1 and TRBJ2-3; TRBD1 matches at 10 bases. Sample: PBMCs. For the CDR3, the DNA is TGCGCCAGCAGCTTGGGGGACAGGGGCTACACAGATACGCAGTATTTT. This gives the protein CASSLGDRGYTDTQYF.